This T cell receptor (beta chain) was retrieved from a study of T cells in Graves' hyperthyroidism and ophthalmopathy. The source material, RNA transcripts, was used to amplify TCR beta CDR3 regions. Carried out on the TCR CDR3, a first-round RT-PCR used the HTBI primer set. Via MiXCR, TCRdb re-called the multiplex PCR reads, giving one row per CDR3 protein. The sample records approximately 570,000 distinct CDR3 sequences, 20% being singletons. Concerning this clonotype itself: Its antigen remains unknown.

Broader study findings: Clonotypes that were expanded in thyroid above 0.001 mostly appeared in blood too. The model foresaw ophthalmopathy a median roughly 6.5 months prior to onset.

There are 16 residues in the CDR3. Germline values: CDR1 MNHNS, CDR2 SASEGT. V shed 7 bases and J shed 1 base, with 16 bases lying between them. The material sequenced was blood. This TCR came from a man aged 40-49 years with Graves' ophthalmopathy. The gene calls are TRBV6-1 and TRBJ1-4; no definite D call. The CDR3 DNA sequence: TGTGCCAGCACGAGGGCGAGTTCGATAACTAATGAAAAACTGTTTTTT. Protein product: CASTRASSITNEKLFF.